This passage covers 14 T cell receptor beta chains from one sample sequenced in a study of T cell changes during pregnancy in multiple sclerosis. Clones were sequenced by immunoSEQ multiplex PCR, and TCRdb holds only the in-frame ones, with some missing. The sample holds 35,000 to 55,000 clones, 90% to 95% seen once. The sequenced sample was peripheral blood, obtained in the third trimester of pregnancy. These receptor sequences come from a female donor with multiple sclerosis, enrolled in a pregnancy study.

CDR3 residues: CASKPYQGGNQPQHF. In DNA form, the CDR3 reads TGTGCCAGCAAACCCTATCAGGGTGGCAATCAGCCCCAGCATTTT. V is TRBV27 and J is TRBJ1-5; possibly TRBD1 for D (5 bases). This CDR3 contains 15 residues. Germline loops: CDR1 MNHEY, CDR2 SMNVEV (reference sequence). V lost 7 bases and J lost 2, with 15 bases in between.

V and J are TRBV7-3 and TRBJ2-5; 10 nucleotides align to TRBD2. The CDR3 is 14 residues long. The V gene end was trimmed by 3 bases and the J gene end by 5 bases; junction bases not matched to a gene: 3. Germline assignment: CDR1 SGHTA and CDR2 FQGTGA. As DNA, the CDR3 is TGTGCCAGCAGCTTTCAAGCGGGAGGGGAGACCCAGTACTTC. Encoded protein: CASSFQAGGETQYF.

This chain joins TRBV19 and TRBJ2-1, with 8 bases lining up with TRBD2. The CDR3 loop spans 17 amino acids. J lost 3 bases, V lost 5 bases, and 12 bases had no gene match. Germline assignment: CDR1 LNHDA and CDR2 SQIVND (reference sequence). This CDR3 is CASSSISAGAHYNEQFF. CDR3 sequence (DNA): TGTGCCAGTAGTTCAATCTCAGCGGGAGCCCACTACAATGAGCAGTTCTTC.

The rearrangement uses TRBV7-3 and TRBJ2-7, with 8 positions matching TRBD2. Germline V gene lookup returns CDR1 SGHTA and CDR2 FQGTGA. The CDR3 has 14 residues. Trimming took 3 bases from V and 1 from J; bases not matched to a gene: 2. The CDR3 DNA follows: TGTGCCAGCAGCTTCGGCGGGGGGTCCTACGAGCAGTACTTC. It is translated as CASSFGGGSYEQYF. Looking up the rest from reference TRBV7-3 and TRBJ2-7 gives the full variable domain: GAGVSQTPSNKVTEKGKYVELRCDPISGHTALYWYRQSLGQGPEFLIYFQGTGAADDSGLPNDRFFAVRPEGSVSTLKIQRTERGDSAVYLCASSFGGGSYEQYFGPGTRLTVT.

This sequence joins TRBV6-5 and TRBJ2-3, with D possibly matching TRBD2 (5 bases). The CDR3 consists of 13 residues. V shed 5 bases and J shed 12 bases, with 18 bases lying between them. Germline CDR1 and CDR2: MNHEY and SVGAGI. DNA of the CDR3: TGTGCCAGCAGTCCAACTAGTCCAATAAGACAGTATTTT. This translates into CASSPTSPIRQYF.

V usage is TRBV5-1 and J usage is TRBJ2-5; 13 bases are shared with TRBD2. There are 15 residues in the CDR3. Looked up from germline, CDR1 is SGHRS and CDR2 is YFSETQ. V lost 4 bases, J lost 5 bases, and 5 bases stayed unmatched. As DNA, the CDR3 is TGCGCCAGCAGCAGAGGACTAGCGGGAGTTGAGACCCAGTACTTC. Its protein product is CASSRGLAGVETQYF.

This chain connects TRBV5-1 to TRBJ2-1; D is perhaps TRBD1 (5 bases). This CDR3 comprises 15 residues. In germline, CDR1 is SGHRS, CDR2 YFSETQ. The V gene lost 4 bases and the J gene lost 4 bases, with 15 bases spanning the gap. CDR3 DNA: TGCGCCAGCAGCGCCGCGGACACCGGTTACAATGAGCAGTTCTTC. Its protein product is CASSAADTGYNEQFF.

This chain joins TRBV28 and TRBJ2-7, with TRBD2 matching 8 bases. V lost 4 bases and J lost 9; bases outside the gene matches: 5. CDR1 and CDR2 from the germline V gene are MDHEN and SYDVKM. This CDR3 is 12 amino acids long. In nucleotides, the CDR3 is TGTGCCAGCAGTTCGGGACTAGTGGTGCAGTACTTC. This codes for CASSSGLVVQYF.

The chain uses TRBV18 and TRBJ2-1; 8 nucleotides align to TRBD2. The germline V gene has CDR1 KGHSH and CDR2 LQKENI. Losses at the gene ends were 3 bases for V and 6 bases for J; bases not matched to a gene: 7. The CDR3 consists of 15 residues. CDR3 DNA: TGTGCCAGCTCACCGGCGGGACTAGGGATCAATGAGCAGTTCTTC. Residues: CASSPAGLGINEQFF. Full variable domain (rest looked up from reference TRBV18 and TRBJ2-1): NAGVMQNPRHLVRRRGQEARLRCSPMKGHSHVYWYRQLPEEGLKFMVYLQKENIIDESGMPKERFSAEFPKEGPSILRIQQVVRGDSAAYFCASSPAGLGINEQFFGPGTRLTVL.

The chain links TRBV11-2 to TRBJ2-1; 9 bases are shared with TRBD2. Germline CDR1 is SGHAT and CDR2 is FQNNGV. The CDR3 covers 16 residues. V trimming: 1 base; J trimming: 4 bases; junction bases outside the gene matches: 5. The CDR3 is CASSLAGTSLYNEQFF. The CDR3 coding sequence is TGTGCCAGCAGCTTAGCAGGGACTAGCCTATACAATGAGCAGTTCTTC. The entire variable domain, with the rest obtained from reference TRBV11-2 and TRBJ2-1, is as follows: EAGVAQSPRYKIIEKRQSVAFWCNPISGHATLYWYQQILGQGPKLLIQFQNNGVVDDSQLPKDRFSAERLKGVDSTLKIQPAKLEDSAVYLCASSLAGTSLYNEQFFGPGTRLTVL.

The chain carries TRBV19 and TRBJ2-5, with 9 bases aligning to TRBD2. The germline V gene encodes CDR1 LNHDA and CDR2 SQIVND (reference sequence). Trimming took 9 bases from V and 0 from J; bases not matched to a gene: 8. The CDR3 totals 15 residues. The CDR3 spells CASRGLAGNQETQYF. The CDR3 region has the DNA TGTGCCAGCCGGGGGCTAGCGGGAAACCAAGAGACCCAGTACTTC.

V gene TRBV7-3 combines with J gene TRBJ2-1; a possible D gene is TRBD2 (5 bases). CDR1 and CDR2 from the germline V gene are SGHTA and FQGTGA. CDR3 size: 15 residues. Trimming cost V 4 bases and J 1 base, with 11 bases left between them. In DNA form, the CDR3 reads TGTGCCAGCAGCTCCGGGATTACTTCCTACAATGAGCAGTTCTTC. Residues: CASSSGITSYNEQFF.

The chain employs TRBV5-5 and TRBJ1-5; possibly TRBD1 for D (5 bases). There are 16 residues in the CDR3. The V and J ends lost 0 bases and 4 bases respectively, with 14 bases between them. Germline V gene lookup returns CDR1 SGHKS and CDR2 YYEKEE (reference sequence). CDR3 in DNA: TGTGCCAGCAGCTTGGGTCCCGGGGGACGGAATCAGCCCCAGCATTTT. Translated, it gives CASSLGPGGRNQPQHF.

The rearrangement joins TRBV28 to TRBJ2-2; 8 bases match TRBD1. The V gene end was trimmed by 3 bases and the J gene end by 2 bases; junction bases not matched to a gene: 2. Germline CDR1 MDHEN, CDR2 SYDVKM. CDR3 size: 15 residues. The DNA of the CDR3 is TGTGCCAGCAGTTTGGACAGGGACAACACCGGGGAGCTGTTTTTT. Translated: CASSLDRDNTGELFF.